These 7 T cell receptor beta chains originate from one sample sequenced in a study of T cell responses to AZD1222 COVID-19 vaccine. Method: immunoSEQ multiplex PCR; TCRdb's copy keeps in-frame clones and lacks some. The repertoire includes 150,000 to 200,000 clones, approximately 86% of them detected once, and roughly 11% sits in the top ten. Sequencing used peripheral blood, obtained 28 days after the second AZD1222 dose. These TCRs come from an adult who received the AZD1222 COVID-19 vaccine.

The genes are TRBV28 and TRBJ1-2; 7 bases map to TRBD1. V trimming: 4 bases; J trimming: 8 bases; junction bases outside the gene matches: 7. Germline values: CDR1 MDHEN, CDR2 SYDVKM. The CDR3 is 13 amino acids. DNA for the CDR3: TGTGCCAGCAGTTCACAGGGGCGGGACGGCTACACCTTC. Amino acid sequence: CASSSQGRDGYTF.

This rearrangement joins TRBV4-1 to TRBJ1-1; D call uncertain. The CDR3 length is 15 residues. Germline V gene lookup returns CDR1 MGHRA and CDR2 YSYEKL. The V gene lost 0 bases and the J gene lost 2 bases, with 10 bases spanning the gap. In DNA form, the CDR3 reads TGCGCCAGCAGCCAAGATTCATCGGGTAACACTGAAGCTTTCTTT. Translated, it gives CASSQDSSGNTEAFF.

V and J are TRBV12-3 or TRBV12-4 and TRBJ2-3, with TRBD1 as a possible D gene (6 bases). The CDR3 has 13 amino acids. V was cut by 6 bases and J by 5 bases, with 12 bases left in between. The CDR3: CASSHSRGDTQYF. CDR3 DNA: TGTGCCAGCAGCCACAGCAGGGGAGATACGCAGTATTTT.

On this clone itself: The same CDR3 is also encoded by other DNA sequences in this sample. The genes are TRBV2 and TRBJ1-5; the D gene is possibly TRBD1 (5 bases). From germline, CDR1 is SNHLY and CDR2 FYNNEI. This CDR3 spans 14 amino acids. Trimming left V 4 bases short and J 3 bases short, with 10 bases between. The CDR3 nucleotides read TGTGCCAGCAGTGCTGACAGTTTCAATCAGCCCCAGCATTTT. Translating gives CASSADSFNQPQHF.

The gene calls are TRBV6-5 and TRBJ1-2; TRBD1 matches 7 bases. Germline values: CDR1 MNHEY, CDR2 SVGAGI. The V gene end was trimmed by 1 base and the J gene end by 1 base; junction bases not matched to a gene: 3. This CDR3 is built from 15 residues. CDR3 region: CASSYYRDSNYGYTF. The CDR3 region has the DNA TGTGCCAGCAGTTACTACCGGGACAGTAACTATGGCTACACCTTC.

The chain combines TRBV9 with TRBJ2-3, with TRBD2 matching over 9 bases. From germline, CDR1 is SGDLS and CDR2 YYNGEE. The CDR3 is 15 amino acids. The J segment lost 5 bases and the V segment lost 0 bases, leaving 4 bases of the junction unmatched. The CDR3 sequence is CASSVVAGVGDTQYF. For the CDR3, the DNA is TGTGCCAGCAGCGTAGTAGCGGGGGTTGGAGATACGCAGTATTTT.

The V gene is TRBV11-2, the J gene TRBJ2-7; D call uncertain. Germline V gene data show CDR1 as SGHAT and CDR2 as FQNNGV. V was clipped by 5 bases and J by 2 bases, with 13 bases between them. The CDR3 has 14 amino acids. The CDR3 is CASSITSNTYEQYF. The CDR3 region has the DNA TGTGCCAGCAGCATTACCAGTAACACCTACGAGCAGTACTTC.